This T cell receptor beta chain was captured in a study of human CD8 memory T cell subsets. Investigators built TCR beta libraries using UMI-labeled 5' RACE. From its re-call of the 5' RACE reads, TCRdb lists each CDR3 protein once, without DNA. The specimen's table records about 17,000 distinct CDR3 sequences. The CDR3 sequence is 15 residues long. CDR1 is MNHEY and CDR2 is SMNVEV in the germline V gene (reference sequence). Enrichment for total CD8+ T cells was performed by negative magnetic separation. The sequence derives from a human donor in good health. This chain uses TRBV27 with TRBJ2-1; TCRdb proposes TRBD2, but this gene call is untestable without DNA. Sequencing was performed on CD8+ stem-like memory T cells (TSCM and TCM) sorted from PBMCs. The sample's subset: stem-like memory CD8 T cells (TSTEM), CCR7+ PD-1- TIGIT-. CDR3 protein: CASSFGTSGSDEQFF.